This T cell receptor beta chain derives from a study of blood T cell repertoires in COVID-19. Study-level information: Acute-phase and convalescent COVID-19 samples originated in the United States, Italy and Spain.

J was trimmed by 11 bases and V by 3 bases; bases with no gene match: 12. This CDR3 spans 14 amino acids. Germline loops: CDR1 SGHTA, CDR2 FQGTGA. Source study methods: Cell counts per sample came from amplifying reference gene primers. Clones were read by immunoSEQ multiplex PCR, and TCRdb kept only the in-frame ones, dropping some. V and J calls and clone size come straight from that table; D and trimming were deduced from the DNA. The repertoire consists of roughly 70,000 clones, with 65% to 85% occurring once and the leading ten covering about 16%. Specimen: peripheral blood. This chain joins TRBV7-3 and TRBJ1-1, with TRBD1 matching over 7 bases. This sequence originates from a man in his 60s with COVID-19, enrolled during active disease. CDR3 nucleotide sequence: TGTGCCAGCAGCTTCTCCTCAGAGACAGGGAGCGCTTTCTTT. Its translation is CASSFSSETGSAFF.